This TCR beta chain emerged from a study of shared clonotypes between healthy human individuals. The repertoire was sequenced with immunoSEQ multiplex PCR; TCRdb's copy has only in-frame clones and lacks some. This sample has around 350,000 clones, with 70% to 75% found just once. This CDR3 spans 12 amino acids. The V gene's germline CDR1 is SNHLY and CDR2 FYNNEI. V was clipped by 5 bases and J by 6 bases; unmatched bases: 3. It was into CD45RA+ naive and CD45RA-negative memory subsets that the CD4+ cells were split. The clonotype originates from a man aged 30 to 45 in good health. The sample taken for sequencing was memory CD4+ T cells sorted from blood. As for subset: CD45RA-negative fraction. The chain is built from TRBV2 and TRBJ1-2, with 7 bases fitting TRBD1. As DNA, the CDR3 is TGTGCCAGCAGTCCCACAGGGGATGGCTACACCTTC. Protein product: CASSPTGDGYTF.